This paragraph covers one T cell receptor (beta chain) sequence. The antigen is not known. Produced via immunoSEQ multiplex PCR; TCRdb's table is partial and in-frame only. The table records about half a million clones, 79% of them present only once. This entry belongs to a study of shared clonotypes between healthy human individuals. Regarding the study as a whole: What limited the represented genetic and exposure-history diversity was the small number of donors.

Germline-derived CDR1 and CDR2 are SGHTA and FQGTGA. V gave up 5 bases and J gave up 5 bases; unmatched junction bases: 8. This CDR3 is built from 16 residues. This clonotype was obtained from a middle-aged woman in good health. Some clones in this sample may be carry-over from other donors' samples. V and J are TRBV7-3 and TRBJ2-2; TRBD2 matches 10 bases. The sequencing sample was made of PBMCs. CDR3 amino acids: CASSPSLSGRTGELFF. The DNA of the CDR3 is TGTGCCAGCAGCCCCTCCCTTAGCGGGAGGACCGGGGAGCTGTTTTTT. The full variable domain, with the rest looked up from reference TRBV7-3 and TRBJ2-2, is GAGVSQTPSNKVTEKGKYVELRCDPISGHTALYWYRQSLGQGPEFLIYFQGTGAADDSGLPNDRFFAVRPEGSVSTLKIQRTERGDSAVYLCASSPSLSGRTGELFFGEGSRLTVL.